This TCR beta chain was profiled in a study of blood T cells in healthy people across ages. This CDR3 has 15 residues. CDR1 is SNHLY, CDR2 FYNNEI, per germline. Together with a sample-barcoded 5' primer, a J-beta primer mix was included in a second PCR lasting about 6 to 12 cycles. From the 5' RACE reads, TCRdb called clonotypes with MiXCR, one entry per CDR3 protein. The sample lists a few hundred thousand distinct CDR3 sequences; 25% to 30% were seen once. The receptor comes from a woman between 65 and 79 years old in good health. V is TRBV2 and J is TRBJ2-1; D is tentatively TRBD1 or TRBD2 (5 bases each). The tail of the sequence fits TRBJ2-5 better, so the J call may be wrong. Source material: blood. The CDR3 region has the DNA TGTGCCAGCAGACAGGAGGCGGTCTCTGTCGAGACCCAGTACTTC. Translated, it gives CASRQEAVSVETQYF.